The 28 T cell receptor beta chains in this list originate from one sample, sequenced in a study of CD4 T cells in relation to SARS-CoV-2 and coronaviruses. Antigens for these TCRs are unknown. TCRdb's copy holds only in-frame clones and misses some; the assay was immunoSEQ multiplex PCR. The profile covers under 20,000 clones, with about 80% appearing a single time and 30% taken by the ten largest. Unexposed donor CD4+ T cells date from about 2011-2018, before the COVID-19 pandemic. After approximately ten days of culture, CD4+ T cells were isolated. The sequencing sample was made of CD4+ T cells from PBMCs, cultured in vitro. Receptors originate from a human donor in good health.

This clone turned up a few times. The J gene is TRBJ1-1, the V gene TRBV7-2, with D unresolved. With 3 bases removed from V and 9 bases from J, the gap between germline ends came to 14 bases. This CDR3 comprises 13 residues. Looked up from germline, CDR1 is SGHTA and CDR2 is FQGNSA. CDR3: CASSLGPSGKAFF. CDR3 DNA: TGTGCCAGCAGCTTGGGTCCATCAGGAAAAGCTTTCTTT. The whole variable domain, filled in from reference TRBV7-2 and TRBJ1-1, reads GAGVSQSPSNKVTEKGKDVELRCDPISGHTALYWYRQSLGQGLEFLIYFQGNSAPDKSGLPSDRFSAERTGGSVSTLTIQRTQQEDSAVYLCASSLGPSGKAFFGQGTRLTVV.

The chain recombines TRBV12-3 or TRBV12-4 with TRBJ2-7; D ambiguous. This CDR3 contains 11 residues. Trimming took off 6 bases at V and 3 bases at J, with 6 bases between the two ends. The DNA of the CDR3 is TGTGCCAGCAGCTCCAGCTACGAGCAGTACTTC. It is translated as CASSSSYEQYF.

The chain joins TRBV30 to TRBJ2-7; the match to TRBD2 covers 7 bases. CDR1 GTSNPN and CDR2 SVGIG come from the germline V gene (reference sequence). V lost 2 bases to trimming and J lost 2 bases; unmatched junction nucleotides: 0. The CDR3 contains 12 residues. CDR3 in DNA: TGTGCCTGGAGTCGGGGGGCCTACGAGCAGTACTTC. It specifies CAWSRGAYEQYF.

The chain combines TRBV11-2 with TRBJ2-7; TRBD2 aligns across 8 bases. The CDR3 consists of 13 residues. The trim removed 6 bases at V and 3 bases at J, leaving 4 bases unmatched. Germline V gives CDR1 SGHAT, CDR2 FQNNGV. The CDR3 bases are TGTGCCAGCAGGATGGGACTAGACTACGAGCAGTACTTC. The encoded protein is CASRMGLDYEQYF.

The genes are TRBV2 and TRBJ1-6; D is unclear. The CDR3 covers 12 residues. Looked up from germline, CDR1 is SNHLY and CDR2 is FYNNEI. V was cut by 5 bases and J by 7 bases, with 6 bases left in between. The CDR3 loop is CASSSGNSPLHF. In DNA, the CDR3 is TGTGCCAGCAGTTCCGGGAATTCACCCCTCCACTTT.

This sequence joins TRBV14 and TRBJ1-6; D is ambiguous. The germline V gene encodes CDR1 SGHDN and CDR2 FVKESK. The length of the CDR3 is 15 residues. V was shortened by 0 bases and J by 11 bases, with 14 bases between the two germline ends. CDR3 residues: CASSQDRSTAAPLHF. Written as DNA, the CDR3 is TGTGCCAGCAGCCAAGATAGGAGTACAGCCGCACCCCTCCACTTT.

In its sample, this clone was seen a few times. This chain connects TRBV6-1 to TRBJ1-6; no definite D call. Germline V gives CDR1 MNHNS, CDR2 SASEGT. Deletions cut 5 bases from V and 7 bases from J, with 9 bases between. The CDR3 sequence is 13 residues long. As DNA, the CDR3 is TGTGCCAGCAGTCCCATCCAAAATTCACCCCTCCACTTT. Protein product: CASSPIQNSPLHF.

The genes are TRBV10-2 and TRBJ2-3; 8 bases match TRBD2. The CDR3 loop spans 14 amino acids. CDR1 is WSHSY, CDR2 SAAADI, per germline. V was pared by 9 bases and J by 0 bases, with 5 bases of the junction left unmatched. CDR3 sequence (DNA): TGCGCCAGTGGGCTAGCGGGTAGCACAGATACGCAGTATTTT. It encodes CASGLAGSTDTQYF.

The rearrangement uses TRBV5-1 and TRBJ2-3, with 9 bases aligning to TRBD1. Trimming at V came to 0 bases and at J to 4 bases, leaving 3 bases not matched to a gene. CDR1 is SGHRS and CDR2 is YFSETQ in the germline V gene. The CDR3 runs 15 residues. CDR3 sequence (DNA): TGCGCCAGCAGCTTGGGGGACAGGGTAGCAGATACGCAGTATTTT. Amino acid sequence: CASSLGDRVADTQYF. Combining the CDR3 with reference TRBV5-1 and TRBJ2-3 gives the whole variable domain KAGVTQTPRYLIKTRGQQVTLSCSPISGHRSVSWYQQTPGQGLQFLFEYFSETQRNKGNFPGRFSGRQFSNSRSEMNVSTLELGDSALYLCASSLGDRVADTQYFGPGTRLTVL.

The chain combines TRBV19 with TRBJ1-4; D not resolved. The CDR3 is 15 residues long. CDR1 and CDR2 from the germline V gene are LNHDA and SQIVND (reference sequence). V lost 6 bases and J lost 1, with 12 bases in between. The CDR3: CASRPQTGTNEKLFF. The CDR3 nucleotides are TGTGCCAGTAGACCTCAGACGGGAACTAATGAAAAACTGTTTTTT.

The chain is built from TRBV7-2 and TRBJ2-7; weak D call: TRBD2 (5 bases). Trimming took 5 bases from V and 7 from J, leaving 15 bases between them. CDR1 and CDR2 (germline): SGHTA, FQGNSA. This CDR3 comprises 13 residues. The CDR3 spells CASSPSPGREQYF. The CDR3 DNA sequence: TGTGCCAGCAGCCCCTCCCCGGGAAGGGAGCAGTACTTC.

The chain joins TRBV11-1 to TRBJ1-1, with unresolved D. CDR3 length: 16 amino acids. From germline, CDR1 is SGHAT and CDR2 FQDESV (reference sequence). V lost 5 bases and J 3 bases, leaving 19 bases between the germline ends. The CDR3 bases are TGTGCCAGCAGCGGCCCACTTGGAGGGCAGGACACTGAAGCTTTCTTT. This codes for CASSGPLGGQDTEAFF. The entire variable domain, with the rest obtained from reference TRBV11-1 and TRBJ1-1, is as follows: EAEVAQSPRYKITEKSQAVAFWCDPISGHATLYWYRQILGQGPELLVQFQDESVVDDSQLPKDRFSAERLKGVDSTLKIQPAELGDSAMYLCASSGPLGGQDTEAFFGQGTRLTVV.

The chain employs TRBV10-2 and TRBJ1-1, with D possibly matching TRBD1 (6 bases). The germline gives CDR1 WSHSY, CDR2 SAAADI. With 6 bases removed from V and 5 bases from J, the gap between germline ends came to 16 bases. The CDR3 is made up of 14 amino acids. CDR3 bases: TGCGCCAGCAGGGGGGGGCAGGGATGGACTGAAGCTTTCTTT. As protein: CASRGGQGWTEAFF.

About this clone itself: Mismatch with germline at one junction end may stem from a read error. The rearrangement links TRBV6-5 to TRBJ1-5; unclear D gene. Germline V CDR1 and CDR2: MNHEY, SVGAGI. CDR3 length: 16 amino acids. Written as DNA, the CDR3 is TGTGCCAGCAGTCACTCTGGCCCCCGGGGCAATCAGCCCCAGCATTTT. Translation gives CASSHSGPRGNQPQHF.

The chain couples TRBV7-3 to TRBJ1-1; 7 nucleotides agree with TRBD1. V lost 5 bases and J lost 10; bases outside the gene matches: 7. From germline, CDR1 is SGHTA and CDR2 FQGTGA. The CDR3 sequence is 12 residues long. The DNA for the CDR3 is TGTGCCAGCAGCGGGTCAGGGGGTCGAGCTTTCTTT. This translates into CASSGSGGRAFF.

The chain carries TRBV7-2 and TRBJ2-1; the D gene could be TRBD1 or TRBD2 (5 bases each). The CDR3 length is 13 residues. Germline V CDR1 and CDR2: SGHTA, FQGNSA. Trimming stripped 5 bases from V and 8 bases from J, with 13 bases between. This chain's CDR3 is CASSPQGRDEQFF. CDR3 bases: TGTGCCAGCAGCCCCCAGGGACGGGATGAGCAGTTCTTC.

This clone was seen a few times. The V gene is TRBV20-1, the J gene TRBJ2-7, with D perhaps TRBD1 (6 bases). From germline, CDR1 is DFQATT and CDR2 SNEGSKA (reference sequence). The CDR3 extends over 14 amino acids. Trimming stripped 3 bases from V and 4 bases from J, with 16 bases between. The CDR3 DNA is TGCAGTGCTAGTTCTGTGACAGGATTATACGAGCAGTACTTC. This sequence encodes CSASSVTGLYEQYF.

This clone has a single count. V is TRBV2 and J is TRBJ2-1, with 16 bases matching TRBD2. V was pared by 7 bases and J by 6 bases, with 6 bases of the junction left unmatched. CDR1 is SNHLY and CDR2 is FYNNEI in the germline V gene. The CDR3 has 16 amino acids. CDR3 bases: TGTGCCAGCATCGGGACTAGCGGGAGGGCGGGCAATGAGCAGTTCTTC. It is translated as CASIGTSGRAGNEQFF. Filled out from reference TRBV2 and TRBJ2-1, the complete variable domain reads EPEVTQTPSHQVTQMGQEVILRCVPISNHLYFYWYRQILGQKVEFLVSFYNNEISEKSEIFDDQFSVERPDGSNFTLKIRSTKLEDSAMYFCASIGTSGRAGNEQFFGPGTRLTVL.

The chain joins TRBV10-2 to TRBJ1-1, with D possibly matching TRBD1 (6 bases). This CDR3 is 15 amino acids long. Germline V gene data show CDR1 as WSHSY and CDR2 as SAAADI. V dropped 8 bases and J dropped 3 bases, with 19 bases sitting between them. The CDR3 bases are TGCGCCAGCGGGGGGCAAATCCCCCTGTACACTGAAGCTTTCTTT. Translated, it gives CASGGQIPLYTEAFF.

This clone has just one count. V usage is TRBV7-6 and J usage is TRBJ1-5; TRBD1 matches at 7 bases. The CDR3 contains 13 residues. V trimming: 5 bases; J trimming: 7 bases; junction bases outside the gene matches: 5. The germline V gene encodes CDR1 SGHVS and CDR2 FNYEAQ. CDR3 region: CASSETQGQPQHF. The CDR3 region has the DNA TGTGCCAGCAGCGAGACACAGGGGCAGCCCCAGCATTTT.

The V call is TRBV11-2, the J call TRBJ2-5; 11 bases are a match to TRBD1. Germline lookup yields CDR1 SGHAT and CDR2 FQNNGV. The CDR3 consists of 13 residues. The V and J ends lost 10 bases and 5 bases, in that order; junction bases with no gene match: 6. The CDR3 here is CATSGTGGETQYF. Written as DNA, the CDR3 is TGTGCCACCTCCGGGACAGGGGGGGAGACCCAGTACTTC.

V and J are TRBV30 and TRBJ2-6; D unclear. With 0 bases removed from V and 4 bases from J, the gap between germline ends came to 7 bases. The CDR3 totals 14 residues. CDR1 and CDR2 from the germline V gene are GTSNPN and SVGIG (reference sequence). The CDR3 loop reads CAWSVWTGANVLTF. Here the CDR3 DNA reads TGTGCCTGGAGTGTCTGGACCGGGGCCAACGTCCTGACTTTC.

The rearrangement uses TRBV24-1 and TRBJ2-5; 10 bases fit TRBD1. Germline V gene data show CDR1 as KGHDR and CDR2 as SFDVKD. This CDR3 has 13 amino acids. Trimming removed 9 bases from V and 7 bases from J; junction bases left unmatched: 7. The CDR3 DNA is TGTGCCACCTCGGACAGGGGGAGCGGGACCCAGTACTTC. This translates into CATSDRGSGTQYF.

This chain links TRBV2 with TRBJ1-1, with 8 bases fitting TRBD1. Germline CDR1 and CDR2: SNHLY and FYNNEI. Unmatched junction bases numbered 11, after V lost 6 bases and J lost 5 bases. CDR3 size: 15 residues. CDR3 amino acids: CASRQGRGLGTEAFF. CDR3 in DNA: TGTGCCAGCAGGCAAGGCAGGGGGCTAGGGACTGAAGCTTTCTTT.

The rearrangement joins TRBV24-1 to TRBJ1-4; 7 positions agree with TRBD1. In germline, CDR1 is KGHDR, CDR2 SFDVKD. This CDR3 comprises 15 residues. V was pared by 3 bases and J by 6 bases, with 6 bases of the junction left unmatched. The CDR3 region is CATSDPRQGDEKLFF. CDR3 nucleotides: TGTGCCACCAGTGATCCCCGACAGGGCGATGAAAAACTGTTTTTT.

This clone was seen more than once but under ten times. This rearrangement joins TRBV7-5 to TRBJ1-6; no DNA check was done on the table's D call, TRBD1. TRBV7-5 is a pseudogene. The CDR3 runs 16 residues. The CDR3, as DNA: TGTGCCAGAAGCTCCCAAGGACAGGCCCCGAGATCACCCCTCCACTTT. Residues: CARSSQGQAPRSPLHF.

This chain connects TRBV9 to TRBJ1-2; D might be TRBD1 (5 bases). The CDR3 runs to 13 residues. Germline lookup yields CDR1 SGDLS and CDR2 YYNGEE. Trimming removed 0 bases at V and 2 bases at J, with 5 bases between. The CDR3 nucleotides read TGTGCCAGCAGCGTAGACAGGAACTATGGCTACACCTTC. Its translation is CASSVDRNYGYTF.

This clone was found once. This chain uses TRBV6-5 with TRBJ2-3; D perhaps matches TRBD2 (5 bases). CDR3 length: 15 residues. Germline-derived CDR1 and CDR2 are MNHEY and SVGAGI. Trimming removed 8 bases from V and 3 bases from J, with 18 bases in between. In nucleotides, the CDR3 is TGTGCCAGCGAATCCAGTTCCCGCGGGACAGATACGCAGTATTTT. It yields the protein CASESSSRGTDTQYF.